The present TCR beta chain was sequenced within a study of post-analysis software for immune sequencing data. Across the study: Multiple sclerosis in the patients followed relapsing-remitting, secondary progressive and progressive-relapsing courses. The study's findings and limits: With TRBV5-6, TRBV5-1 and TRBV20-1 included, about 5 TRBV segments were more frequent in patients than in controls. Normalized Chao1 diversity was significantly reduced in patients versus controls. Co-batched samples clustered tightly together by F measure.

Per germline, CDR1 SGHVS and CDR2 FQNEAQ. The CDR3 has 15 amino acids. V lost 5 bases and J lost 3; bases outside the gene matches: 6. As to this clonotype: The antigen is not known.

Unique-molecular-identifier-tagged TCR beta cDNA libraries were used. T cells numbering roughly 0.85 to 11 million yielded roughly 0.5 million cDNA molecules. TCRdb re-derived calls from the PCR reads in MiXCR, one entry per CDR3 protein. Found here are about 540,000 distinct CDR3 sequences, 34% of them singletons; the top ten hold approximately 5.4%. The V and J genes are TRBV7-8 and TRBJ2-7, with TRBD1 matching 11 bases. The sequence was obtained from a girl aged 2 to 17 with multiple sclerosis. The material sequenced was blood. The CDR3 DNA is TGTGCCAGCAGCCCCCGGACAGGGGGCCTCTACGAGCAGTACTTC. It translates to CASSPRTGGLYEQYF.